This T cell receptor (beta chain) was found in a study of CXCR3-negative and CXCR3-positive naive CD8 T cells. Study results and caveats: Naive cells positive for CXCR3 carried more hydrophobic TRB CDR3s than CXCR3-negative ones. Memory cells differed in TRBV-TRBJ usage, but naive CXCR3-negative and CXCR3-positive cells had similar usage.

CDR1 and CDR2 (germline): SEHNR, FQNEAQ (reference sequence). The CDR3 length is 14 residues. As to this clonotype: No antigen is known for it.

UMI-labeled 5' RACE TRB cDNA libraries were prepared from the cells. TCRdb reworked the 5' RACE reads into one entry per CDR3 protein, no DNA. Found here are fewer than 140,000 distinct CDR3 sequences; the top ten clones hold over 0.35%. This clonotype originated in a human donor in good health. Some clones in this sample may be carry-over from other donors' samples. V gene TRBV7-9 combines with J gene TRBJ2-3; absent DNA, TCRdb's TRBD2 call cannot be checked. Material for sequencing was naive CXCR3+ CD8+ T cells from blood. Subset indicated: CD45RO-CCR7+CD27+CD95- naive CD8+ T cells expressing CXCR3 (TNR3+). CDR3: CASSPPERDDTQYF.